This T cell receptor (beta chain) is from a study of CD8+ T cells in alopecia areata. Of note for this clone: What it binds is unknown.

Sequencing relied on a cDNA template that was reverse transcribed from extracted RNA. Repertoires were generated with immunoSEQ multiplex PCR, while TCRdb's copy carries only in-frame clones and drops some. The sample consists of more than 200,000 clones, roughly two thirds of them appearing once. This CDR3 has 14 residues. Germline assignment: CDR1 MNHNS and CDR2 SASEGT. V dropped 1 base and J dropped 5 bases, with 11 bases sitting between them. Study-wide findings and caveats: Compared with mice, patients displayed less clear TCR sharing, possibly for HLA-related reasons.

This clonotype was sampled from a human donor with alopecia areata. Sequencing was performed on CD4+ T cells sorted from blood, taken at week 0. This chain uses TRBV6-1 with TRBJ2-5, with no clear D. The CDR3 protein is CASSEEGTIETQYF. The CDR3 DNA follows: TGTGCCAGCAGTGAAGAAGGTACAATTGAGACCCAGTACTTC.